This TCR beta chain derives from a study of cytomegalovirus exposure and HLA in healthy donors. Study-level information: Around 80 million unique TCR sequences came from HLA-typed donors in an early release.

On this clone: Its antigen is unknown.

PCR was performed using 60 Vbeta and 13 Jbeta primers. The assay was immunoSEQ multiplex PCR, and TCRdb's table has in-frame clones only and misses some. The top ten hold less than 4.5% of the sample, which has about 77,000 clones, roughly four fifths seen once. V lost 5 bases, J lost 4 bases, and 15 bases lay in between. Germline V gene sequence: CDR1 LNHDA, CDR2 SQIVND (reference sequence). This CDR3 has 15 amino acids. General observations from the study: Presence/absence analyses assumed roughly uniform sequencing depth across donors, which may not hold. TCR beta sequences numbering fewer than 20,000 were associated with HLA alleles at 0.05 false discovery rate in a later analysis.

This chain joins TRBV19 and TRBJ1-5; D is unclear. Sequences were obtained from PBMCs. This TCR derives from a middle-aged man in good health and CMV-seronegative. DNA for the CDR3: TGTGCCAGTAGTGCACTCATCCGGGAGAATCAGCCCCAGCATTTT. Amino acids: CASSALIRENQPQHF.